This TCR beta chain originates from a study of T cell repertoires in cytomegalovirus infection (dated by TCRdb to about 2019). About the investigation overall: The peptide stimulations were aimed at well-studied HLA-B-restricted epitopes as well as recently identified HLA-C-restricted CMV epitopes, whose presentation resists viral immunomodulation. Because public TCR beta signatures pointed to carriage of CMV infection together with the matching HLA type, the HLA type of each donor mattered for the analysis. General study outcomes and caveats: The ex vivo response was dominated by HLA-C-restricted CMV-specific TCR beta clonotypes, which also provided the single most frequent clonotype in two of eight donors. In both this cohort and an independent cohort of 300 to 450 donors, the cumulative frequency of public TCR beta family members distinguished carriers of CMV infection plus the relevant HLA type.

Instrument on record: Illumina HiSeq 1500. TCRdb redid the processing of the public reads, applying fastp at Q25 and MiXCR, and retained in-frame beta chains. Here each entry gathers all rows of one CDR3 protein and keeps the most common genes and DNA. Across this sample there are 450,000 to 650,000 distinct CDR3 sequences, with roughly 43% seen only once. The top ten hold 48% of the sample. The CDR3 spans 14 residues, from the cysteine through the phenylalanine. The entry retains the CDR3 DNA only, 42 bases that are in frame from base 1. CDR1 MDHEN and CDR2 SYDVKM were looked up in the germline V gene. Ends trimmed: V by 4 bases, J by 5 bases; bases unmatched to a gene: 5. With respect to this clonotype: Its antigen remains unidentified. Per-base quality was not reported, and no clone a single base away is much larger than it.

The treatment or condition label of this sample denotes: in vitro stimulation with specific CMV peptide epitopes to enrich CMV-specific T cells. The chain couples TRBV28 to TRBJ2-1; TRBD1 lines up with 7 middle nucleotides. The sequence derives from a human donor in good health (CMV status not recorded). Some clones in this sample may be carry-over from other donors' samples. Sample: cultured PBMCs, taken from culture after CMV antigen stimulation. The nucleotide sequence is TGTGCCAGCAGTTACCCAGACAGGGACAATGAGCAGTTCTTC. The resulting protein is CASSYPDRDNEQFF.